Below, one TCR beta chain is given with its context. Antigen unknown. Sorting of CD4+ naive, central memory, regulatory and stem cell-like memory cells was performed via CD45RO/CCR7/CD25/CD127/CD95/CD27. Purity above 95% was achieved in all sorted populations. The CDR3 has 18 residues. The ends lost 5 bases at V and 4 bases at J; junction bases unmatched: 14. Germline-derived CDR1 and CDR2 are MNHEY and SMNVEV (reference sequence). This record belongs to a study of beta chain features in type 1 diabetes. Findings and limits, study-wide: HLA effects on TCRB rearrangement stayed unresolved here.

Sequenced material consisted of expressed TCRB transcripts (all of the isolated RNA was reverse transcribed). The table came from immunoSEQ multiplex PCR; TCRdb's copy has only in-frame clones and leaves some out. This sample has 810,000 or so clones, with roughly a sixth found just once. The clonotype comes from a woman younger than 30 in good health. Input material: naive CD4+ T cells from blood. The chain links TRBV27 to TRBJ2-2; 9 bases are a match to TRBD2. The DNA for the CDR3 is TGTGCCAGCAGTCCCCCCTCCTTAGTAGCGGGAGTCACCGGGGAGCTGTTTTTT. It codes for CASSPPSLVAGVTGELFF.